The source of this T cell receptor (beta chain) is a study of blood T cell repertoires in COVID-19. Study summary: Both acute and convalescent COVID-19 samples were obtained from the United States, Italy and Spain. Sources were T cells, B-cell-depleted T cells, or PBMCs; the material itself was cDNA or gDNA.

Source study methods: Amplification from reference gene primers served as the basis for estimated nucleated cell counts. The assay was immunoSEQ multiplex PCR, and TCRdb's table has in-frame clones only and misses some. That table gives V, J and clone size, and the DNA gave D and trimming. Seen here are about 220,000 clones, around 90% observed once, and the top ten hold roughly 2.5%. The germline V gene encodes CDR1 SGHVS and CDR2 FQNEAQ. This CDR3 has 19 residues. V dropped 5 bases and J dropped 2; count of bases not matched to a gene: 14. Categorization into cohorts depended on clinical history that participants reported.

The receptor was derived from a woman aged 25 to 45 who had recovered from COVID-19. This chain uses TRBV7-8 with TRBJ2-2, with TRBD2 matching over 10 bases. Sequencing input: PBMCs or T cells enriched from blood (not recorded which). This chain's CDR3 is CASSPQRGGRYANTGELFF. DNA for the CDR3: TGTGCCAGCAGCCCCCAGCGGGGGGGCCGCTACGCTAACACCGGGGAGCTGTTTTTT.